The 19 T cell receptor beta chains reported below all come from one sample, sequenced in a study of blood T cell repertoires in COVID-19. Using immunoSEQ multiplex PCR, the repertoire was profiled, and TCRdb retains in-frame clones only, with some absent. The sample has 120,000 or so clones, 85% to 90% seen once; the top ten hold approximately 8.1%. The sample taken for sequencing was peripheral blood. These receptors were obtained from a man aged 50-59 years with acute or convalescent COVID-19.

This clone was seen only once. The chain is built from TRBV19 and TRBJ2-4; weak D call: TRBD2 (6 bases). V was cut by 1 base and J by 1 base, with 17 bases left in between. This CDR3 is 18 amino acids long. Germline-derived CDR1 and CDR2 are LNHDA and SQIVND (reference sequence). In DNA form, the CDR3 reads TGTGCCAGTAGTATAGCCCCCTCTCGCGGAGGGGCCAAAAACATTCAGTACTTC. The encoded protein is CASSIAPSRGGAKNIQYF. Full variable domain (remainder filled in from reference TRBV19 and TRBJ2-4): DGGITQSPKYLFRKEGQNVTLSCEQNLNHDAMYWYRQDPGQGLRLIYYSQIVNDFQKGDIAEGYSVSREKKESFPLTVTSAQKNPTAFYLCASSIAPSRGGAKNIQYFGAGTRLSVL.

V is TRBV29-1 and J is TRBJ2-7, with 7 nucleotides matching TRBD2. From germline, CDR1 is SQVTM and CDR2 ANQGSEA. J lost 3 bases, V lost 3 bases, and 5 bases had no gene match. The CDR3 length is 13 residues. The CDR3 sequence: CSVELRENYEQYF. The CDR3 bases are TGCAGCGTTGAGCTGCGGGAGAACTACGAGCAGTACTTC.

The chain recombines TRBV11-2 with TRBJ1-2; 9 bases are shared with TRBD1. This CDR3 is built from 14 residues. Germline CDR1 SGHAT, CDR2 FQNNGV. The V gene end was trimmed by 4 bases and the J gene end by 3 bases; junction bases not matched to a gene: 3. This CDR3 reads CASSSWTGDYGYTF. The CDR3 region has the DNA TGTGCCAGCAGCTCCTGGACAGGGGACTATGGCTACACCTTC.

This clone was seen a handful of times. The V and J genes are TRBV2 and TRBJ1-3; 8 bases align to TRBD1. The CDR3 consists of 14 residues. CDR1 is SNHLY and CDR2 is FYNNEI in the germline V gene. The V gene end was trimmed by 5 bases and the J gene end by 5 bases; junction bases not matched to a gene: 5. The CDR3 nucleotides read TGTGCCAGCAGTCCCGGGACAGGAAGAAACACCATATATTTT. Amino acid sequence: CASSPGTGRNTIYF. The variable domain in full, with the rest retrieved from reference TRBV2 and TRBJ1-3, is EPEVTQTPSHQVTQMGQEVILRCVPISNHLYFYWYRQILGQKVEFLVSFYNNEISEKSEIFDDQFSVERPDGSNFTLKIRSTKLEDSAMYFCASSPGTGRNTIYFGEGSWLTVV.

V usage is TRBV9 and J usage is TRBJ2-2; possibly TRBD1 for D (5 bases). CDR1 is SGDLS and CDR2 is YYNGEE in the germline V gene. V lost 4 bases, J lost 6 bases, and 10 bases lay in between. The CDR3 is 13 amino acids. The CDR3, as DNA: TGTGCCAGCAGCAAAGGGGTCGCCGGGGAGCTGTTTTTT. It yields the protein CASSKGVAGELFF.

This sequence joins TRBV7-2 and TRBJ2-7; maybe TRBD2 (5 bases). V was shortened by 7 bases and J by 6 bases, with 19 bases between the two germline ends. The CDR3 is made up of 14 amino acids. The germline gives CDR1 SGHTA, CDR2 FQGNSA. CDR3 amino acids: CASTSTGRSAEQYF. CDR3 nucleotide sequence: TGTGCCAGCACCTCAACGGGAAGATCCGCCGAGCAGTACTTC.

Note on this clone: Other DNA sequences in the same sample also yield this CDR3. The V call is TRBV7-9, the J call TRBJ2-3; D is possibly TRBD2 (6 bases). Trimming removed 6 bases from V and 0 bases from J, with 10 bases in between. The germline gives CDR1 SEHNR, CDR2 FQNEAQ (reference sequence). The CDR3 sequence is 14 residues long. CDR3 nucleotide sequence: TGTGCCAGCAGATCTACTAGCAGCACAGATACGCAGTATTTT. This codes for CASRSTSSTDTQYF.

The chain couples TRBV19 to TRBJ2-3; 7 bases fit TRBD2. There are 14 residues in the CDR3. Germline assignment: CDR1 LNHDA and CDR2 SQIVND (reference sequence). V lost 3 bases, J lost 4 bases, and 4 bases stayed unmatched. CDR3 sequence: CASSIQGGADTQYF. The CDR3 region has the DNA TGTGCCAGTAGTATTCAGGGAGGGGCAGATACGCAGTATTTT.

The J gene is TRBJ2-1, the V gene TRBV6-5; 8 bases match TRBD2. The J segment lost 3 bases and the V segment lost 7 bases, leaving 8 bases of the junction unmatched. The V gene's germline CDR1 is MNHEY and CDR2 SVGAGI. This CDR3 is 15 amino acids long. The CDR3 here is CASTTMRGVYNEQFF. The CDR3 DNA reads TGTGCCAGCACCACGATGCGGGGGGTCTACAATGAGCAGTTCTTC.

In DNA, the CDR3 is TGTGCCATCAGTGCAGGGGAGAACACTGAAGCTTTCTTT. This codes for CAISAGENTEAFF. The rearrangement uses TRBV10-3 and TRBJ1-1, with a possible D match to TRBD1 (6 bases). CDR1 ENHRY and CDR2 SYGVKD come from the germline V gene. There are 13 residues in the CDR3. Trimming left V 4 bases short and J 1 base short, with 7 bases between.

The V and J genes are TRBV6-5 and TRBJ2-7, with D possibly matching TRBD2 (5 bases). The CDR3 is 15 amino acids. V lost 7 bases to trimming and J lost 2 bases, with 18 bases between them. Germline CDR1 MNHEY, CDR2 SVGAGI. This chain's CDR3 is CASNPQRGSTYEQYF. DNA for the CDR3: TGTGCCAGCAACCCCCAGCGAGGGTCCACCTACGAGCAGTACTTC.

The CDR3 coding sequence is TGTGCCAGCAGCTTAGGGGACAGGGACCACGAGCAGTACTTC. Translating it yields CASSLGDRDHEQYF. This rearrangement joins TRBV7-6 to TRBJ2-7; 9 bases are shared with TRBD1. There are 14 residues in the CDR3. The trim removed 1 base at V and 5 bases at J, leaving 3 bases unmatched. Germline CDR1 reads SGHVS; CDR2 reads FNYEAQ.

This chain joins TRBV19 and TRBJ2-5; 8 positions match TRBD1. Germline lookup yields CDR1 LNHDA and CDR2 SQIVND (reference sequence). Unmatched junction bases numbered 5, after V lost 5 bases and J lost 0 bases. The length of the CDR3 is 15 residues. The CDR3 reads CASSADRAYQETQYF. The DNA for the CDR3 is TGTGCCAGTAGTGCGGACAGGGCGTACCAAGAGACCCAGTACTTC.

This clone was counted only a few times. The rearrangement joins TRBV29-1 to TRBJ2-7, with 8 nucleotides matching TRBD1. Per the germline V gene, CDR1 is SQVTM and CDR2 is ANQGSEA. This CDR3 has 14 residues. The J segment lost 1 base and the V segment lost 2 bases, leaving 4 bases of the junction unmatched. CDR3 nucleotide sequence: TGCAGCGTTGAAAGGGGGACAGGTTCCTACGAGCAGTACTTC. Its protein product is CSVERGTGSYEQYF.

The chain combines TRBV12-3 or TRBV12-4 with TRBJ2-1, with 10 positions matching TRBD2. This CDR3 region has 13 residues. V shed 6 bases and J 6 bases; nucleotides not matched to a gene: 2. The CDR3 loop is CASRLAGANEQFF. Written as DNA, the CDR3 is TGTGCCAGCAGGCTAGCGGGAGCCAATGAGCAGTTCTTC.

The CDR3 protein is CASSRNREGEGYTF. In DNA form, the CDR3 reads TGTGCCAGCAGCCGAAACAGGGAAGGTGAGGGCTACACCTTC. The chain has TRBV4-2 and TRBJ1-2, with D possibly matching TRBD1 (6 bases). This CDR3 has 14 amino acids. Looked up from germline, CDR1 is LGHNA and CDR2 is YNFKEQ. Trimming cost V 4 bases and J 8 bases, with 17 bases left between them.

The rearrangement joins TRBV14 to TRBJ2-1; weak D call: TRBD2 (6 bases). Germline CDR1 and CDR2: SGHDN and FVKESK. V was cut by 2 bases and J by 8 bases, with 19 bases left in between. CDR3 length: 16 residues. In nucleotides, the CDR3 is TGTGCCAGCAGCCAACAATTGGGGGGATATAACTATGAGCAGTTCTTC. It is translated as CASSQQLGGYNYEQFF.

The chain recombines TRBV19 with TRBJ1-5, with a possible D match to TRBD1 (5 bases). The CDR3 is made up of 14 amino acids. Germline V gene lookup returns CDR1 LNHDA and CDR2 SQIVND (reference sequence). Trimming stripped 3 bases from V and 3 bases from J, with 9 bases between. The CDR3, as DNA: TGTGCCAGTAGTATCCTCAGGGACAATCAGCCCCAGCATTTT. Amino acids: CASSILRDNQPQHF.

The rearrangement joins TRBV19 to TRBJ1-5, with a tentative D call TRBD1 (5 bases). Germline assignment: CDR1 LNHDA and CDR2 SQIVND (reference sequence). Trimming took 3 bases from V and 0 from J, leaving 15 bases between them. There are 17 residues in the CDR3. For the CDR3, the DNA is TGTGCCAGTAGTATCATAGGCTCAGGGTTTAGCAATCAGCCCCAGCATTTT. Translated, it gives CASSIIGSGFSNQPQHF.